This T cell receptor (beta chain) appears in the sequencing data of a study of post-analysis software for immune sequencing data. Study background: Several disease courses (relapsing-remitting, secondary progressive and progressive-relapsing) of multiple sclerosis were included.

Researchers reported that TCR beta cDNA libraries carried unique molecular identifiers. TCRdb reprocessed the PCR reads via MiXCR and lists one record per CDR3 protein. The sample shows roughly 650,000 distinct CDR3 sequences, roughly three fifths of them seen only once. Comment on this clonotype: Its antigen is unidentified.

Germline V gene data show CDR1 as SGDLS and CDR2 as YYNGEE. This CDR3 region has 14 residues. Study findings and constraints: A handful of TRBV segments appeared more often in patients than in controls, and TRBV5-6, TRBV5-1 and TRBV20-1 were among these.

This clonotype originated in a girl aged 2-10 years with multiple sclerosis. Specimen: blood. V gene TRBV9 combines with J gene TRBJ2-4; D possibly corresponds to TRBD2 (5 bases). With the DNA end fitting TRBJ2-5 better, the J assignment may be wrong. The CDR3 coding sequence is TGTGCCAGCAGCCTAGTAGCGAGTGGAGAGACCCAGTACTTC. As protein: CASSLVASGETQYF.